The T cell receptor beta chain described here comes from a study of naive and memory T cell subsets. Study conclusions and caveats: In CD4 and CD8 cells, diversity dropped from naive through EMRA.

An equimolar mix of two oligonucleotides served as the beta constant-region primer for TRBC1 and TRBC2. Ligated cDNA was amplified by four rounds of PCR with nested alpha and beta constant-region primers and SP2. MiXCR, applied by TCRdb to the UMI-ligation and nested PCR reads, yields one record per CDR3 protein. The table has around 18,000 distinct CDR3 sequences, roughly 8.7% seen once. V was trimmed by 2 bases and J by 8 bases, leaving 14 bases between them. From germline, CDR1 is SGHDT and CDR2 YYEEEE. This CDR3 is 15 amino acids long. This clonotype was found a few times. No antigen is known for it.

The sequencing sample was made of central memory CD8+ T cells from blood. The chain employs TRBV5-6 and TRBJ1-6; D gene ambiguous. The TCR originated in a human donor in good health. The CDR3 nucleotides are TGTGCCAGCAGCTTCGATTTGCAGGCCCATTCACCCCTCCACTTT. This encodes CASSFDLQAHSPLHF.